This passage covers 5 T cell receptor beta chains from one sample sequenced in a study of HIV-infected patients and healthy controls. All unsorted peripheral T cells were captured because whole blood was used without fractionation. Reverse transcription used around 500 ng RNA and constant-region primers for alpha and beta. Using multiplexing indices, alpha and beta chain libraries were generated apart by chain-specific third strand synthesis. MiXCR was run by TCRdb on the 5' RACE reads, yielding one entry per CDR3 protein. The data show about 13,000 distinct CDR3 sequences, with approximately 10% seen just once and about 6% held by the top ten. The source material was blood. The receptors shown here come from an adult in good health.

This clonotype was counted many times. The chain employs TRBV27 and TRBJ2-7; D is uncertain. The V end was cut by 6 bases, the J end by 1 base, with 10 bases between. Germline values: CDR1 MNHEY, CDR2 SMNVEV (reference sequence). The CDR3 runs to 13 residues. Written as DNA, the CDR3 is TGTGCCAGCAGCACAGTCCCGTCCTACGAGCAGTACTTC. Translated, it gives CASSTVPSYEQYF.

This clonotype was counted ten times or more. The chain couples TRBV6-5 to TRBJ1-1, with TRBD1 matching 8 bases. CDR1 MNHEY and CDR2 SVGAGI come from the germline V gene. The CDR3 loop spans 15 amino acids. V dropped 2 bases and J dropped 0; count of bases not matched to a gene: 2. The CDR3 reads CASSYQTGVNTEAFF. The CDR3 coding sequence is TGTGCCAGCAGTTACCAGACAGGGGTGAACACTGAAGCTTTCTTT.

By share, this clonotype ranks as medium-sized. This chain links TRBV4-1 with TRBJ2-2, with TRBD2 identical over 8 bases. V trimming: 1 base; J trimming: 6 bases; junction bases outside the gene matches: 4. Germline V CDR1 and CDR2: MGHRA, YSYEKL. This CDR3 region has 15 residues. The CDR3 bases are TGCGCCAGCAGCCAAGCCGGGGGGGTACCCGGGGAGCTGTTTTTT. Translation gives CASSQAGGVPGELFF.

This clonotype is judged medium-sized. This chain uses TRBV30 with TRBJ2-7, with no clear D. CDR1 is GTSNPN and CDR2 is SVGIG in the germline V gene (reference sequence). The CDR3 has 13 residues. V was shortened by 5 bases and J by 0 bases, with 11 bases between the two germline ends. CDR3 residues: CAWEPPSSYEQYF. The CDR3 DNA sequence: TGTGCCTGGGAACCCCCGAGCTCCTACGAGCAGTACTTC.

This clonotype is labeled as medium-sized. V and J are TRBV11-2 and TRBJ2-1; D possibly corresponds to TRBD2 (6 bases). The CDR3 length is 16 residues. Per germline, CDR1 SGHAT and CDR2 FQNNGV. V dropped 5 bases and J dropped 3 bases, with 17 bases sitting between them. CDR3 region: CASSPGAGLNYNEQFF. The DNA of the CDR3 is TGTGCCAGCAGCCCCGGGGCGGGGTTGAACTACAATGAGCAGTTCTTC.